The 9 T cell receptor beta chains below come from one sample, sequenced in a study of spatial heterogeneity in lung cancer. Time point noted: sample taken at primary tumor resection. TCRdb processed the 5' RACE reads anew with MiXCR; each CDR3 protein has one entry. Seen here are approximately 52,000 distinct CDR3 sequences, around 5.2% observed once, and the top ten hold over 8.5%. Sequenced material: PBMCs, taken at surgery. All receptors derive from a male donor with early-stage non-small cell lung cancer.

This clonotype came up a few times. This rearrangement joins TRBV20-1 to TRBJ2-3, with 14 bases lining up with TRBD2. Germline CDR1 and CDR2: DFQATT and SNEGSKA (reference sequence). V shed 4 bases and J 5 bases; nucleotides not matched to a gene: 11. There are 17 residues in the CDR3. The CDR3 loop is CSAKTSGRAGYGDTQYF. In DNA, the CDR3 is TGCAGTGCTAAGACTAGCGGGAGGGCCGGGTACGGAGATACGCAGTATTTT.

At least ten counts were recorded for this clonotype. CDR3 sequence (DNA): TGTGCCAGCAGTTACTCTCCCGTAGAGGGGTTTTCCTACAATGAGCAGTTCTTC. Protein product: CASSYSPVEGFSYNEQFF. J is TRBJ2-1 and V is TRBV6-5, with D possibly called TRBD1 or TRBD2 (5 bases each). The CDR3 sequence is 18 residues long. Trimming took 0 bases from V and 1 from J, leaving 16 bases between them. Germline CDR1 is MNHEY and CDR2 is SVGAGI.

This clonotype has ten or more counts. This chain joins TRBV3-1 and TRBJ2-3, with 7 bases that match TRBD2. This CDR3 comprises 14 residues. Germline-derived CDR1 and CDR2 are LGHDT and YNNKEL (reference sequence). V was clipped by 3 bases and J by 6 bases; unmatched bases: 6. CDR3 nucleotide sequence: TGTGCCAGCAGCCATTCTAGCGGCAAGGATACGCAGTATTTT. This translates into CASSHSSGKDTQYF.

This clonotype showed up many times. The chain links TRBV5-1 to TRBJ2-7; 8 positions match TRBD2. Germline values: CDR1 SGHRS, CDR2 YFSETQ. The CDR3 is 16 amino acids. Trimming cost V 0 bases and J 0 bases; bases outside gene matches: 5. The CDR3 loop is CASSLGVSGISYEQYF. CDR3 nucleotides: TGCGCCAGCAGCTTGGGCGTTAGCGGGATCTCCTACGAGCAGTACTTC.

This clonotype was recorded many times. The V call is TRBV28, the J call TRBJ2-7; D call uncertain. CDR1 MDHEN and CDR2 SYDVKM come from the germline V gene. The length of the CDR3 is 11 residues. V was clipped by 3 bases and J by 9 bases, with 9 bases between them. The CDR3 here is CASSFKTGQYF. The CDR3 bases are TGTGCCAGCAGTTTTAAGACGGGGCAGTACTTC.

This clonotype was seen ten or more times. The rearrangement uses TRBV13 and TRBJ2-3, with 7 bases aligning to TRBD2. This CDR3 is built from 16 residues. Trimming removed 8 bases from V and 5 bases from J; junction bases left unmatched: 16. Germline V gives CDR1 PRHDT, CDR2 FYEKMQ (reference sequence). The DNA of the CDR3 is TGTGCCAGCGGAGGAAGGGACTACCTTAGGGGAGATACGCAGTATTTT. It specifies CASGGRDYLRGDTQYF. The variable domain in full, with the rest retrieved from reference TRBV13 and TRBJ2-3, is AAGVIQSPRHLIKEKRETATLKCYPIPRHDTVYWYQQGPGQDPQFLISFYEKMQSDKGSIPDRFSAQQFSDYHSELNMSSLELGDSALYFCASGGRDYLRGDTQYFGPGTRLTVL.

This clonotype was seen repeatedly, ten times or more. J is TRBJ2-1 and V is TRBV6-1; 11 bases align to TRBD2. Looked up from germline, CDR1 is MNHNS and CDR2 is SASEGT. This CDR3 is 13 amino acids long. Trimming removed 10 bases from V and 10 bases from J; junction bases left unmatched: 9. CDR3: CATGLAALREQFF. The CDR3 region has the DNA TGTGCCACGGGACTAGCGGCCCTGAGAGAGCAGTTCTTC.

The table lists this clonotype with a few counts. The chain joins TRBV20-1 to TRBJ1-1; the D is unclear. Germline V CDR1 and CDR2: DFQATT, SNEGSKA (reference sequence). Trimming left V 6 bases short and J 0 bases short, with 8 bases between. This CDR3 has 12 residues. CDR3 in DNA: TGCAGTGCGAGTGGGATGAACACTGAAGCTTTCTTT. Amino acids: CSASGMNTEAFF.

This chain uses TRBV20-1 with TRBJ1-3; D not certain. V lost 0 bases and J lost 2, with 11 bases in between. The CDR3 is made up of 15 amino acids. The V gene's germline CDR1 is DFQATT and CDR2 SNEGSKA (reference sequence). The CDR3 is CSARDRSHPGNTIYF. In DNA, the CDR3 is TGCAGTGCTAGAGATCGAAGTCACCCTGGAAACACCATATATTTT.